The source of this T cell receptor (beta chain) is a study of T cells after yellow fever vaccination. For the study at large: Those fractions that held only low numbers of cells were prepared using the SMART-Seq v4 Ultra Low Input RNA kit. Overall study findings and caveats: Researchers report a weaker secondary response that nonetheless peaked faster, day 5 versus 15. Clonotype sharing between CD4 and CD8 compartments was small.

This clonotype was recorded a few times. Its matching antigen is unknown. TCRdb reanalysed the 5' RACE reads using MiXCR and keeps one entry per CDR3 protein. Of just under 600,000 distinct CDR3 sequences in the sample, approximately 12% were seen once. The CDR3 length is 15 residues. V was cut by 0 bases and J by 7 bases, with 16 bases left in between. Germline lookup yields CDR1 SGHRS and CDR2 YFSETQ. V usage is TRBV5-1 and J usage is TRBJ1-2, with D uncertain. Sequenced material: PBMCs, taken on the day of the yellow fever booster vaccination. This clonotype was obtained from a man aged 25-40 years who received the YFV17D yellow fever vaccine. CDR3 region: CASSLGEGFAVGYTF. The CDR3 DNA follows: TGCGCCAGCAGCTTGGGAGAAGGATTCGCGGTTGGCTACACCTTC.